This T cell receptor beta chain was captured by sequencing in a study of T cell responses to AZD1222 COVID-19 vaccine. The wider study: Second doses that came at about 4 or about 12 weeks were put together. Study-wide results and caveats: Of spike-specific TCRs, nearly half reportedly target regions left unmutated in variants.

Germline lookup yields CDR1 SGHAT and CDR2 FQNNGV. Trimming cost V 5 bases and J 7 bases; bases outside gene matches: 10. This CDR3 has 15 residues. Here immunoSEQ multiplex PCR was the method, and the copy in TCRdb shows in-frame clones only, minus some. This table has roughly 140,000 clones, over 75% appearing once. As for this clone: The target antigen is unknown.

This chain links TRBV11-2 with TRBJ2-1; 8 bases are shared with TRBD2. This specimen was peripheral blood, taken on day 0 of AZD1222 vaccination. The clonotype was recovered from an adult in good health. CDR3 region: CASSPFGGALNEQFF. CDR3 nucleotides: TGTGCCAGCAGCCCCTTCGGGGGGGCCCTAAATGAGCAGTTCTTC.